This TCR beta chain was recorded in a study of T-cell reconstitution after alpha-beta-depleted transplantation in children. Study outcomes and limitations: Expanded graft clones numbering several hundred reportedly gave rise to alpha-beta T cells about two months after transplant. The main origin of T-cell counts and diversity one year after transplant was newly produced T cells.

Preparation of the TCRbeta library used unique molecular identifiers. A single record per CDR3 protein comes from TCRdb applying MiXCR to the PCR reads. Of more than 300,000 distinct CDR3 sequences in the sample, around 15% were seen once. This clonotype was found a few times. Its cognate antigen is unknown. From germline, CDR1 is SGHVS and CDR2 FNYEAQ. Losses at the gene ends were 4 bases for V and 2 bases for J; bases not matched to a gene: 4. CDR3 size: 15 residues. The V call is TRBV7-6, the J call TRBJ2-3; TRBD1 matches 9 bases. The sample in question was PBMCs, mostly from graft donor cells, obtained 360 days after TCRalphabeta/CD19-depleted stem cell transplant. This receptor was identified in a male patient aged 2 to 10 who had a stem cell transplant for acute lymphoblastic leukemia, so the T cells may come from the graft donor. Here the CDR3 reads CASSSGTGTTDTQYF. DNA for the CDR3: TGTGCCAGCAGCTCCGGGACAGGGACCACAGATACGCAGTATTTT.